Presented here are 15 T cell receptor beta chains from one specimen sequenced in a study of T cell repertoires in cytomegalovirus infection (dated by TCRdb to between 2018 and 2020). The sequencer listed for this sample is Illumina HiSeq 1500. The public reads were reprocessed in TCRdb via fastp at Q25 and MiXCR, keeping in-frame beta chains. Rows matching on CDR3 protein sequence are summarized as one entry with the most common DNA and genes. The table for this sample lists about 830,000 distinct CDR3 sequences; 32% of them were counted only once. The ten most abundant clones make up around 12% of the sample. The antigens these receptors bind are not known. The intended sense of this specimen's treatment or condition label: in vitro stimulation with specific CMV peptide epitopes to enrich CMV-specific T cells. The sequencing here drew on cultured CD8+ T cells from PBMCs, taken from culture after CMV antigen stimulation. The receptor source for this set is a human donor in good health (CMV status not recorded). Some clones in this sample may be carry-over from other donors' samples.

This clonotype occurred a few times. This sequence joins TRBV20-1 and TRBJ2-1; 9 bases are shared with TRBD1. V lost 0 bases and J lost 3; bases outside the gene matches: 9. Germline CDR1 is DFQATT and CDR2 is SNEGSKA (reference sequence). This CDR3 region has 17 residues. The CDR3 region has the DNA TGCAGTGCTAGAGATTTCAGGGACAGGGTGAACTACAATGAGCAGTTCTTC. This codes for CSARDFRDRVNYNEQFF.

This clonotype was observed a handful of times. This rearrangement joins TRBV12-3 or TRBV12-4 to TRBJ1-1; 10 nucleotides match TRBD1. The V segment lost 5 bases and the J segment 2 bases; nucleotides outside the gene matches: 5. The CDR3 sequence is 15 residues long. The CDR3 is CASSPTTGGNTEAFF. The CDR3 nucleotides are TGTGCCAGCAGTCCAACGACAGGGGGCAACACTGAAGCTTTCTTT.

This chain connects TRBV6-5 to TRBJ1-5; weak D call: TRBD1 (6 bases). Germline lookup yields CDR1 MNHEY and CDR2 SVGAGI. This CDR3 has 11 amino acids. In nucleotides, the CDR3 is TGTAAGACAGGAACCGGTCAGCCCCAGCATTTT. This sequence encodes CKTGTGQPQHF.

This chain uses TRBV4-3 with TRBJ2-1; no clear D gene. The CDR3 totals 15 residues. The germline gives CDR1 LGHNA, CDR2 YSLEER. Trimming shortened V by 1 base and J by 4 bases, and 11 bases separated the two germline ends. The CDR3 bases are TGCGCCAGCAGCCAAGCCCCGGGCCTGTACAATGAGCAGTTCTTC. This encodes CASSQAPGLYNEQFF.

The rearrangement joins TRBV20-1 to TRBJ2-1; 7 nucleotides agree with TRBD1. Losses at the gene ends were 1 base for V and 5 bases for J; bases not matched to a gene: 17. Germline V gene lookup returns CDR1 DFQATT and CDR2 SNEGSKA (reference sequence). The CDR3 extends over 18 amino acids. CDR3 sequence reads: CSARAYRTGQQQDNEQFF. The CDR3 bases are TGCAGTGCTAGAGCTTATCGGACAGGACAGCAACAGGACAATGAGCAGTTCTTC.

In this sample, this clonotype turned up a few times. The rearrangement links TRBV4-2 to TRBJ2-3, with 8 positions matching TRBD2. The germline V gene has CDR1 LGHNA and CDR2 YNFKEQ. The CDR3 is made up of 18 amino acids. Trimming cost V 0 bases and J 0 bases; bases outside gene matches: 8. CDR3 bases: TGTGCCAGCAGCCAAGATCTCCGGCGGGGGGCCAGCACAGATACGCAGTATTTT. It specifies CASSQDLRRGASTDTQYF.

The chain employs TRBV27 and TRBJ2-4; perhaps TRBD1 as D (6 bases). V was cut by 6 bases and J by 0 bases, with 9 bases left in between. This CDR3 is 14 amino acids long. Looked up from germline, CDR1 is MNHEY and CDR2 is SMNVEV (reference sequence). In nucleotides, the CDR3 is TGTGCCAGCAGAGGACAGTTAGCCAAAAACATTCAGTACTTC. Residues: CASRGQLAKNIQYF.

This chain connects TRBV19 to TRBJ2-1; 9 bases match TRBD2. The CDR3 sequence is 14 residues long. Per germline, CDR1 LNHDA and CDR2 SQIVND (reference sequence). V lost 5 bases to trimming and J lost 7 bases; unmatched junction nucleotides: 6. CDR3 nucleotide sequence: TGTGCCAGTAGTTCCCGACTAGCGGATAATGAGCAGTTCTTC. Residues: CASSSRLADNEQFF.

The CDR3 bases are TGTGCCAGCAGCTTAAACAGGGGAGGCCCGAACACCGGGGAGCTGTTTTTT. This encodes CASSLNRGGPNTGELFF. This sequence joins TRBV7-6 and TRBJ2-2; TRBD1 might be the D (7 bases). The V gene lost 2 bases and the J gene lost 0 bases, with 13 bases spanning the gap. Germline V gives CDR1 SGHVS, CDR2 FNYEAQ. This CDR3 is 17 amino acids long.

DNA of the CDR3: TGTGCCAGTAGTCCCGGACAGGGGGTAGCCAAAAACATTCAGTACTTC. This gives the protein CASSPGQGVAKNIQYF. The chain employs TRBV19 and TRBJ2-4; TRBD1 agrees at 10 bases. The V segment lost 5 bases and the J segment 0 bases; nucleotides outside the gene matches: 4. Germline V gives CDR1 LNHDA, CDR2 SQIVND (reference sequence). The CDR3 sequence is 16 residues long. Filled out from reference TRBV19 and TRBJ2-4, the complete variable domain reads DGGITQSPKYLFRKEGQNVTLSCEQNLNHDAMYWYRQDPGQGLRLIYYSQIVNDFQKGDIAEGYSVSREKKESFPLTVTSAQKNPTAFYLCASSPGQGVAKNIQYFGAGTRLSVL.

The chain joins TRBV2 to TRBJ2-1; possibly TRBD1 or TRBD2 for D (5 bases each). Germline V lookup: CDR1 SNHLY, CDR2 FYNNEI. There are 13 residues in the CDR3. V was trimmed by 6 bases and J by 9 bases, leaving 15 bases between them. The CDR3 bases are TGTGCCAGCAGACAGGAGGACCTGGTTGAGCAGTTCTTC. Its protein product is CASRQEDLVEQFF. The variable domain in full, completed from reference TRBV2 and TRBJ2-1, reads EPEVTQTPSHQVTQMGQEVILRCVPISNHLYFYWYRQILGQKVEFLVSFYNNEISEKSEIFDDQFSVERPDGSNFTLKIRSTKLEDSAMYFCASRQEDLVEQFFGPGTRLTVL.

This clonotype was seen a single time. The chain uses TRBV2 and TRBJ2-1; D not certain. Trimming cost V 3 bases and J 8 bases, with 5 bases left between them. This CDR3 spans 11 amino acids. Germline V gene data show CDR1 as SNHLY and CDR2 as FYNNEI. The CDR3 protein is CASSDRYEQFF. The CDR3 DNA is TGTGCCAGCAGTGATAGGTATGAGCAGTTCTTC.

This chain joins TRBV5-8 and TRBJ2-5; D gene uncertain. CDR1 and CDR2 (germline): SGHTS, YDEGEE. The CDR3 covers 14 residues. With 2 bases removed from V and 0 bases from J, the gap between germline ends came to 8 bases. The DNA of the CDR3 is TGTGCCAGCAGCTTCGAAGGATACCAAGAGACCCAGTACTTC. Its protein product is CASSFEGYQETQYF.

The V gene is TRBV6-2 or TRBV6-3, the J gene TRBJ1-1, with 10 bases that match TRBD1. Germline V gene data show CDR1 as MNHEY and CDR2 as SVGEGT. This CDR3 has 14 residues. J gave up 3 bases and V 7 bases, and 5 bases lay outside the gene matches. The CDR3 spells CASTLTGGYTEAFF. The CDR3 DNA follows: TGTGCCAGCACCCTGACAGGGGGCTACACTGAAGCTTTCTTT.

This sequence joins TRBV10-3 and TRBJ2-3; weak D call: TRBD1 (6 bases). CDR1 ENHRY and CDR2 SYGVKD come from the germline V gene. The CDR3 runs to 15 residues. V lost 3 bases, J lost 0 bases, and 10 bases lay in between. CDR3 nucleotide sequence: TGTGCCATCAGTGACGGTGACAGGAGCACAGATACGCAGTATTTT. This translates into CAISDGDRSTDTQYF.